This T cell receptor beta chain was observed in a study of shared clonotypes between healthy human individuals. Notes on the study in general: Specimens sampled were limited to blood, with tissue repertoires likely differing.

Clones were read by immunoSEQ multiplex PCR, and TCRdb kept only the in-frame ones, dropping some. The sample includes about 450,000 clones, 75% to 85% of them seen just once. This clone was counted ten times or more. Its antigen is as yet unknown. The ends were cut back, 3 bases at V and 7 bases at J, with 15 bases in the middle. Germline V gene lookup returns CDR1 SSHAT and CDR2 FNYEAQ (reference sequence). The CDR3 runs 14 residues. The sample was PBMCs. The source of this sequence is a woman aged 40 to 49 in good health. Some clones in this sample may be carry-over from other donors' samples. This chain connects TRBV7-7 to TRBJ2-5; D perhaps matches TRBD1 (5 bases). CDR3 in amino acids: CASSLGLLPRTQYF. The DNA of the CDR3 is TGTGCCAGCAGCTTGGGGCTCCTGCCGCGGACCCAGTACTTC.